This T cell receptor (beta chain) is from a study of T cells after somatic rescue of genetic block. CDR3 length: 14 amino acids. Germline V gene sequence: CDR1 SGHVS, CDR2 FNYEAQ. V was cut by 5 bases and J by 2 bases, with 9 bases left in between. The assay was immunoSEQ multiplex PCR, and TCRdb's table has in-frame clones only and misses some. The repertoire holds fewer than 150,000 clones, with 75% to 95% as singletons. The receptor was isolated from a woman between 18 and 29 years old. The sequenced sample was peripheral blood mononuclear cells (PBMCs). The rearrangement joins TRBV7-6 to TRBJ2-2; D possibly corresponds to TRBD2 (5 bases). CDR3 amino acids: CASSTGLNTGELFF. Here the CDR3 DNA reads TGTGCCAGCAGCACCGGACTCAACACCGGGGAGCTGTTTTTT.